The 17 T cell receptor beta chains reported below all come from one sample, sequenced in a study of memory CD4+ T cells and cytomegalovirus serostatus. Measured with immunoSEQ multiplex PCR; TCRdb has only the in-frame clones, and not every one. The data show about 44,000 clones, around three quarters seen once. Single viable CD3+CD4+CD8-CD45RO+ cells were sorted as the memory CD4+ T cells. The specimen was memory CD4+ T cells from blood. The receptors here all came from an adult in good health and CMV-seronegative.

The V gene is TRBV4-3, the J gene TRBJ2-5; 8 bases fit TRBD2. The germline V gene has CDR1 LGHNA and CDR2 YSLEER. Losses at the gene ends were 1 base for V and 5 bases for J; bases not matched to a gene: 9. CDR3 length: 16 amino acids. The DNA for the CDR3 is TGCGCCAGCAGCCAAGTCCGGACGCCGGGGGGGGAGACCCAGTACTTC. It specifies CASSQVRTPGGETQYF.

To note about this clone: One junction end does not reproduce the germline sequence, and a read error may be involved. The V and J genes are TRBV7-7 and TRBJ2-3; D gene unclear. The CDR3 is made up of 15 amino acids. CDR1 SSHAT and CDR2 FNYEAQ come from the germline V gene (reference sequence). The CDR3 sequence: CASSLSPGSTDTQYF. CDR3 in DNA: TGTGCTAGCAGCTTAAGTCCCGGGAGCACAGATACGCAGTATTTT.

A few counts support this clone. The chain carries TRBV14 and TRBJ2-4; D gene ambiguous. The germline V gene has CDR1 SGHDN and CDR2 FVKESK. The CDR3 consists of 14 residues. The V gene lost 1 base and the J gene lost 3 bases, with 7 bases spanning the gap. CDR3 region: CASSQGWNKNIQYF. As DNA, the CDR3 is TGTGCCAGCAGCCAAGGCTGGAACAAAAACATTCAGTACTTC.

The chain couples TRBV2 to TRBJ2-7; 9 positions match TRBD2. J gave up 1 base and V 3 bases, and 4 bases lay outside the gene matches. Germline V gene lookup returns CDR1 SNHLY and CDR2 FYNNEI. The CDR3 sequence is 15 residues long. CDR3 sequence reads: CASSEGLAGSYEQYF. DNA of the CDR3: TGTGCCAGCAGTGAGGGGCTAGCGGGATCCTACGAGCAGTACTTC.

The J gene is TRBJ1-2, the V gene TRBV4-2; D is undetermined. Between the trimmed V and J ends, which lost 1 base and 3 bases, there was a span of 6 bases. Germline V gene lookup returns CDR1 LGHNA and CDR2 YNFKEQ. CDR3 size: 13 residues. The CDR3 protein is CASSQGRDYGYTF. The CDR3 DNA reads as TGTGCCAGCAGCCAAGGGCGCGACTATGGCTACACCTTC.

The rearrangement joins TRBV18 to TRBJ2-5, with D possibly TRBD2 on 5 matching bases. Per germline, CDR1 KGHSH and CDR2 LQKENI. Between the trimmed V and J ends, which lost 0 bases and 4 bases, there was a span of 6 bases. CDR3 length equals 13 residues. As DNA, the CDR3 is TGTGCCAGCTCACCACCCAGCGGAGAGACCCAGTACTTC. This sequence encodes CASSPPSGETQYF.

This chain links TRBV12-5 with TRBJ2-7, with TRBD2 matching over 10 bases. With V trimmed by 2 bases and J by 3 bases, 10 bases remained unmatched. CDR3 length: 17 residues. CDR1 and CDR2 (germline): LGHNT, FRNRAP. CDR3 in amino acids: CASGLRLRTSGYYEQYF. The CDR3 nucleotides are TGTGCTAGTGGTTTGAGGCTCCGGACTAGCGGTTACTACGAGCAGTACTTC.

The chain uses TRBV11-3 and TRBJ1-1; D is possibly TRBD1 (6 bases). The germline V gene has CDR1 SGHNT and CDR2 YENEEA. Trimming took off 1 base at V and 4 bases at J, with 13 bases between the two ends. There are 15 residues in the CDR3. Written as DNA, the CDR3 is TGTGCCAGCAGCTTAGGGGGGGCCCTCGGCACTGAAGCTTTCTTT. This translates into CASSLGGALGTEAFF.

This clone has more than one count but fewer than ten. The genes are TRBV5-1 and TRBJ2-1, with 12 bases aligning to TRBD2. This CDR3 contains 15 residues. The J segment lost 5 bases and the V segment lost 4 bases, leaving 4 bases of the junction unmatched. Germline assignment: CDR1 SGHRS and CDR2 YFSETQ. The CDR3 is CASSLLAGGDNEQFF. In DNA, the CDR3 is TGCGCCAGCAGCCTCCTAGCGGGAGGGGACAATGAGCAGTTCTTC.

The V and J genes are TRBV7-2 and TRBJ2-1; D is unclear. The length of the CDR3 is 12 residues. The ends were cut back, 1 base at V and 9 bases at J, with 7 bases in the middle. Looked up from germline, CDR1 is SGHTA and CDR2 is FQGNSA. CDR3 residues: CASSLGRTEQFF. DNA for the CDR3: TGTGCCAGCAGCTTAGGCAGGACTGAGCAGTTCTTC.

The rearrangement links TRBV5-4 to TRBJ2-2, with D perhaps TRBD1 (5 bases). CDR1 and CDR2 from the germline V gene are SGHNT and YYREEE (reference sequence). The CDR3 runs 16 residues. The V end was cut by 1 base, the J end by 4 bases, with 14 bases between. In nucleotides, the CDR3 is TGTGCCAGCAGCTTGTATGGGGCGCCGGGCACCGGGGAGCTGTTTTTT. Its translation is CASSLYGAPGTGELFF.

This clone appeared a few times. The DNA of the CDR3 is TGTGCCAGCAGCGTTACAAGACTAGCGGGGGGCTCCTACAATGAGCAGTTCTTC. It specifies CASSVTRLAGGSYNEQFF. This chain links TRBV14 with TRBJ2-1; 13 nucleotides line up with TRBD2. This CDR3 is 18 amino acids long. V dropped 5 bases and J dropped 0; count of bases not matched to a gene: 7. Germline V gene lookup returns CDR1 SGHDN and CDR2 FVKESK. Supplemented by reference TRBV14 and TRBJ2-1, the full variable domain reads EAGVTQFPSHSVIEKGQTVTLRCDPISGHDNLYWYRRVMGKEIKFLLHFVKESKQDESGMPNNRFLAERTGGTYSTLKVQPAELEDSGVYFCASSVTRLAGGSYNEQFFGPGTRLTVL.

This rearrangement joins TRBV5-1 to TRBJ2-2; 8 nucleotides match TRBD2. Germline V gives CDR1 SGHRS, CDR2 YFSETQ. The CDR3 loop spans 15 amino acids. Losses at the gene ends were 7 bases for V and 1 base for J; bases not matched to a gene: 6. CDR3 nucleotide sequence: TGCGCCAGCGCCGGACTAGCCCAGAACACCGGGGAGCTGTTTTTT. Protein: CASAGLAQNTGELFF.

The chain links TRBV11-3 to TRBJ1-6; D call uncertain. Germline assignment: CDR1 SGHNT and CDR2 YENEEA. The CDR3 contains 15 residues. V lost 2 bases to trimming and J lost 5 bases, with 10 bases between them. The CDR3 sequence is CASSLIGSDNSPLHF. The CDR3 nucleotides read TGTGCCAGCAGCTTAATAGGGTCCGATAATTCACCCCTCCACTTT.

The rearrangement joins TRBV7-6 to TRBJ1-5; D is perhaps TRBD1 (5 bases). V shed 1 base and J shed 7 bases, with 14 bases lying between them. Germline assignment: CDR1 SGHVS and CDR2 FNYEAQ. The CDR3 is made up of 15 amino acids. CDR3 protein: CASSLEAGSWQPQHF. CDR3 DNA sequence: TGTGCCAGCAGCTTAGAGGCAGGGTCATGGCAGCCCCAGCATTTT. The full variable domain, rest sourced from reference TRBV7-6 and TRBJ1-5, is GAGVSQSPRYKVTKRGQDVALRCDPISGHVSLYWYRQALGQGPEFLTYFNYEAQQDKSGLPNDRFSAERPEGSISTLTIQRTEQRDSAMYRCASSLEAGSWQPQHFGDGTRLSIL.

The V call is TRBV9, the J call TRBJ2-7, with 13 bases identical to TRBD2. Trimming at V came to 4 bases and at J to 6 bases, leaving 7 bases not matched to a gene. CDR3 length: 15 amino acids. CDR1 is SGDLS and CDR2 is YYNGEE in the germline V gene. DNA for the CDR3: TGTGCCAGCAGCCCCAGGACTAGCGGGAGTCGCGAGCAGTACTTC. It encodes CASSPRTSGSREQYF.

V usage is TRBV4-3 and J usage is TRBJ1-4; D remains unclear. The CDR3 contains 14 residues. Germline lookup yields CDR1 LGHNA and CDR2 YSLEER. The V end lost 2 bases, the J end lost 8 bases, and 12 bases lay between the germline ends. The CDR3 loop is CASSQNSRGEKLFF. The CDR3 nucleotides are TGCGCCAGCAGCCAAAACAGCCGAGGGGAAAAACTGTTTTTT.